The source of this TCR beta chain is a study of CD8 T cells in ankylosing spondylitis (dated by TCRdb to 2015 to 2018). Background on the whole study: To find TCR variants linked to disease, the study profiled T cell receptor beta repertoires in ankylosing spondylitis patients and healthy donors. The full study cohort was made up of approximately 24 ankylosing spondylitis patients and 108 healthy donors. Peripheral blood was sampled, and synovial fluid was also collected from ankylosing spondylitis patients.

V sheds 8 bases and J sheds 1 base, leaving 12 bases between their ends. The CDR3 goes from the cysteine to the phenylalanine over 13 residues. Just CDR3 DNA is preserved here, 39 bases in frame from base 1. TCRdb lists the instrument as Illumina HiSeq 2500. Quantitative 5'-RACE with molecular barcodes was the method used to prepare the TCR beta libraries. Concerning the study's data processing: To identify disease-linked TCR variants, a new computational method was used, one built on a probabilistic model of VDJ rearrangement. TCRdb's own reprocessing of the public reads used fastp at Q25 and MiXCR and kept productive beta chains. Each CDR3 protein appears once, grouped with its most common genes and DNA. Clone size and V and J calls follow TCRdb, not the original study. The sample has about 450,000 distinct CDR3 sequences on record, 25% to 30% of them singletons. The top ten constitute roughly 0.9% of the sample.

The table lists this clonotype with a few counts. Its specific antigen is unknown. No per-base quality is available; no much larger clone lies one base away. The paper as a whole reports these results and caveats: According to the report, matched synovial fluid samples from ankylosing spondylitis patients were significantly enriched for the disease-linked clones. A TCR beta motif made up of seven or eight highly homologous amino acid variants appeared to be characteristic of blood from ankylosing spondylitis patients. In peripheral blood, the disease-linked clones were found at relatively low frequencies and had a CD8+ phenotype. Some motif variants were previously reported in synovial fluid and blood of reactive arthritis patients, suggesting common disease-initiation mechanisms.

Sequencing was carried out using blood, either unsorted or a sorted T cell fraction (not recorded which). The sequence was collected from a male donor with ankylosing spondylitis. The chain was built from TRBV12-3 or TRBV12-4 and TRBJ2-7, and possibly TRBD2, on 6 matching bases. The DNA sequence is TGTGCCAGCGGTAGTCGGGGGTCCTACGAGCAGTACTTC. This codes for CASGSRGSYEQYF.